Listed below are T cell receptor beta chains from one sample, sequenced in a study of T cell responses to AZD1222 COVID-19 vaccine. The method was immunoSEQ multiplex PCR; TCRdb's version includes in-frame clones alone and lacks a portion of them. The sample lists fewer than 150,000 clones, roughly 92% seen once, with around 0.91% in the top ten. The specimen was peripheral blood, collected on day 0 of AZD1222 vaccination. All receptors derive from an adult in good health. CDR3s include the opening cysteine and the closing phenylalanine or tryptophan. A D gene is named only where the DNA matches it firmly. Expanded clones are given a class, and other clones once, few, many or no size at all.

NA	TRBV4-1	TRBJ1-6	TRBD1	TGCGCCAGCAGCGCTACCCAGGGGGAATATTCACCCCTCCACTTT	CASSATQGEYSPLHF
NA	TRBV9	TRBJ2-3	NA	TGTGCCAGCAGCTTCCAGGGCCGGGCTGCTGATACGCAGTATTTT	CASSFQGRAADTQYF
NA	TRBV7-9	TRBJ2-3	NA	TGTGCCAGCAGCTTAGATAGGGGCGCAGATACGCAGTATTTT	CASSLDRGADTQYF
NA	TRBV9	TRBJ2-7	NA	TGTGCCAGCAGCGAGGTAGGACACGCCAGCTTTGTCGAGCAGTACTTC	CASSEVGHASFVEQYF
NA	TRBV6-1	TRBJ2-7	NA	TGTGCCAGCAGTGAAGGGGGCAACGAGCAGTACTTC	CASSEGGNEQYF
NA	TRBV3-1/TRBV3-2	TRBJ2-5	TRBD2	TGTGCCAGCAGCCAACCACGCGGGGGGGCCCGGGAGACCCAGTACTTC	CASSQPRGGARETQYF
NA	TRBV12-5	TRBJ1-1	TRBD1	TGTGCTAGTGGTTTGGTAGTGACAGGGGGGAACACTGAAGCTTTCTTT	CASGLVVTGGNTEAFF
once	TRBV19	TRBJ1-6	TRBD1	TGTGCCAGTAGTCCCCTACAGGGGCGTAATTCACCCCTCCACTTT	CASSPLQGRNSPLHF
NA	TRBV3-1/TRBV3-2	TRBJ1-6	NA	TGTGCCAGCAGCCAAGCGGACAATTCACCCCTCCACTTT	CASSQADNSPLHF
NA	TRBV3-1/TRBV3-2	TRBJ1-1	NA	TGTGCCAGCAGCCTCGACAGGAGGAACACTGAAGCTTTCTTT	CASSLDRRNTEAFF
NA	TRBV6-5	TRBJ1-4	NA	TGTGCCAGCAGTTCAGGGACGGGGGGAGGTAATGAAAAACTGTTTTTT	CASSSGTGGGNEKLFF
NA	TRBV5-1	TRBJ1-2	NA	TGCGCCAGCAGTCGGGACGGAAAGCCTGGCTACACCTTC	CASSRDGKPGYTF
NA	TRBV20-1	TRBJ2-3	NA	TGCAGTGCCGGAAAAGATACGCAGTATTTT	CSAGKDTQYF
once	TRBV6-5	TRBJ1-1	TRBD1	TGTGCCAGCGGCATCGCACCCGGGACAGGGACTTTCTTT	CASGIAPGTGTFF
NA	TRBV3-1/TRBV3-2	TRBJ2-7	TRBD1	TGTGCCAGCAGCCACCTGGGACAGGGGTCCGAGCAGTACTTC	CASSHLGQGSEQYF
NA	TRBV9	TRBJ2-2	NA	TGTGCCAGCAGCGTAGGAACCGGGGAGCTGTTTTTT	CASSVGTGELFF